This entry concerns a single T cell receptor beta chain. Its antigen remains unknown. Amplification of TCR beta used genomic DNA extracted from peripheral blood. The ends lost 4 bases at V and 1 base at J; junction bases unmatched: 6. Germline CDR1 MNHEY, CDR2 SVGEGT. The CDR3 loop spans 17 amino acids. Multiplex touch-down PCR with TRB-A/B primers amplified rearranged V-D-J TRB sequences. TCRdb analysed the multiplex PCR reads with MiXCR anew, one entry per CDR3 protein. The table includes fewer than 6,500 distinct CDR3 sequences, approximately 29% detected once. This record comes from a study of T cell repertoires in aging, cancer and after chemotherapy. Study-wide results and limits: In hematological cancer patients, infiltrated lymphoid organs may have impaired thymic emigration or peripheral T cell expansion.

Material for sequencing was blood. The chain recombines TRBV6-2 or TRBV6-3 with TRBJ2-6, with 8 bases lining up with TRBD1. The receptor's source is a human donor with a blood cancer. As DNA, the CDR3 is TGTGCCAGCAGTTTGACAGGGGCCTTATCTGGGGCCAACGTCCTGACTTTC. Protein product: CASSLTGALSGANVLTF.